These T cell receptor beta chains were read from a single sample in a study of blood T cells in healthy people across ages. TCRdb analysed the 5' RACE reads with MiXCR anew, one entry per CDR3 protein. The sample lists about 540,000 distinct CDR3 sequences; under 30% were seen once. This sample was also put to use in a study of T cells of mothers and their children.

Material: blood. The source is a boy between 10 and 17 years old in good health. CDR3s include the opening cysteine and the closing phenylalanine or tryptophan.

V: TRBV14; J: TRBJ2-1; CDR3: CASSRGRLTEQFF
V: TRBV5-1; J: TRBJ2-3; CDR3: CASSLGPTGIADTQYF
V: TRBV7-9; J: TRBJ1-2; CDR3: CASSLYGDGYTF
V: TRBV20-1; J: TRBJ1-4; CDR3: CSARPLGGGEKLFF
V: TRBV7-9; J: TRBJ2-3; CDR3: CASSLEVAGGDTQYF
V: TRBV5-5; J: TRBJ1-2; CDR3: CASSLEKTGDNGYTF
V: TRBV20-1; J: TRBJ2-7; CDR3: CSAREVPSAYEQYF
V: TRBV29-1; J: TRBJ1-1; CDR3: CSVGRASTEAFF
V: TRBV5-1; J: TRBJ2-5; CDR3: CASSPGGQEETQYF
V: TRBV25-1; J: TRBJ1-1; CDR3: CASSDPRLRVAFF
V: TRBV4-3; J: TRBJ2-4; CDR3: CASSGSGTGDMYIQYF
V: TRBV20-1; J: TRBJ2-7; CDR3: CSAELLAGGTYYEQYF
V: TRBV24-1; J: TRBJ1-3; CDR3: CATSDQGGRGSGNTIYF
V: TRBV12-3/TRBV12-4; J: TRBJ2-7; CDR3: CASSLPDLSHEQYF
V: TRBV5-1; J: TRBJ2-2; CDR3: CASRRQGVAGELFF
V: TRBV2; J: TRBJ1-4; CDR3: CASSEARTGAKLFF
V: TRBV20-1; J: TRBJ2-5; CDR3: CSAPRTSGQETQYF
V: TRBV25-1; J: TRBJ2-6; CDR3: CASSESEFSGANVLTF
V: TRBV29-1; J: TRBJ1-1; CDR3: CSVYTGENTEAFF
V: TRBV13; J: TRBJ2-7; CDR3: CASSFSGGHEQYF
V: TRBV6-6; J: TRBJ1-1; CDR3: CASRGQGVNTEAFF
V: TRBV7-9; J: TRBJ1-2; CDR3: CASSPLGGINYGYTF
V: TRBV20-1; J: TRBJ2-1; CDR3: CSANEGPSDEQFF
V: TRBV19; J: TRBJ1-1; CDR3: CASGDGMNTEAFF
V: TRBV19; J: TRBJ2-5; CDR3: CASSTRIGETQYF
V: TRBV20-1; J: -; CDR3: CSARDLTSGRGEQFF
V: TRBV6-6; J: TRBJ2-7; CDR3: CASLDRGTRANEQYF
V: TRBV4-1; J: TRBJ2-5; CDR3: CASSQAPGGHETQYF
V: TRBV7-9; J: TRBJ2-1; CDR3: CASSLAGGYDEQFF
V: TRBV5-1; J: TRBJ2-1; CDR3: CASSSIFAERGLAYNEQFF
V: TRBV10-3; J: TRBJ2-1; CDR3: CASSGRAYEQFF
V: TRBV29-1; J: TRBJ1-2; CDR3: CSVGPHLNNYGYTF
V: TRBV16; J: TRBJ2-7; CDR3: CASSQEVPYEQYF
V: TRBV27; J: -; CDR3: CASSYSGGSYEQYF
V: TRBV10-3; J: TRBJ1-3; CDR3: CAISESIGSGNTIYF
V: TRBV5-1; J: TRBJ2-2; CDR3: CASSWDGFAGELFF
V: TRBV7-2; J: TRBJ1-2; CDR3: CASSPPFLGNANYGYTF
V: TRBV3-1; J: TRBJ2-4; CDR3: CASSRGTSGLLAKNIQYF
V: TRBV28; J: TRBJ2-5; CDR3: CASSDHRDQETQYF
V: TRBV6-5; J: TRBJ1-3; CDR3: CASSYYPGTVISSGNTIYF
V: TRBV7-2; J: TRBJ2-1; CDR3: CASSFRRRENEQFF
V: TRBV20-1; J: TRBJ2-3; CDR3: CSATYLAGESRDTQYF
V: TRBV20-1; J: TRBJ2-5; CDR3: CSAEDRGRGKETQYF
V: TRBV6-5; J: TRBJ1-2; CDR3: CASSYSRAYGYTF
V: TRBV12-3/TRBV12-4; J: TRBJ1-5; CDR3: CASSSGDGNQPQHF
V: TRBV7-9; J: TRBJ2-2; CDR3: CASSLAQGYRSGELFF
V: TRBV11-2; J: TRBJ1-1; CDR3: CASSTQAMNTEAFF
V: TRBV5-1; J: TRBJ1-6; CDR3: CASSLAGQGSSYNSPLHF
V: TRBV7-2; J: TRBJ2-2; CDR3: CASSTDWNTGELFF
V: TRBV7-9; J: TRBJ2-3; CDR3: CASSLDSGTDTQYF